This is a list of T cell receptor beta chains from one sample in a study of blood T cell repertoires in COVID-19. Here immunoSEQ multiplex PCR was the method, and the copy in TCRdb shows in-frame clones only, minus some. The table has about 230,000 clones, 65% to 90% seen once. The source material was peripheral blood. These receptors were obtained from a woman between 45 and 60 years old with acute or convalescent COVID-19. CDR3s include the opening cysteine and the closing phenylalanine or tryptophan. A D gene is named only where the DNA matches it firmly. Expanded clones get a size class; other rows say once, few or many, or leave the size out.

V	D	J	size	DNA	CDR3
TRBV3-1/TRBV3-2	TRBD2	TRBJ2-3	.	TGTGCCAGCTGCCAGACTAGCGGGAGAAACACAGATACGCAGTATTTT	CASCQTSGRNTDTQYF
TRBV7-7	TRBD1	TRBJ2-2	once	TGTGCCAGCAGCCGGGACAGACCGAACACCGGGGAGCTGTTTTTT	CASSRDRPNTGELFF
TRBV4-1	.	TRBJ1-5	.	TGCGCCAGCAGCCAGTTTGGGGGCGGACGCAATCAGCCCCAGCATTTT	CASSQFGGGRNQPQHF
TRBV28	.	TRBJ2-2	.	TGTGCCAGCAGTTTCCGTCCCGGGGAGCTGTTTTTT	CASSFRPGELFF
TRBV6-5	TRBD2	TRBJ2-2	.	TGTGCCAGCAGTCAAAGCGGGGCGAACACCGGGGAGCTGTTTTTT	CASSQSGANTGELFF
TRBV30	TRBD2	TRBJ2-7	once	TGTGCCTGGATGGGAGGGACTAGCGGGAGTTACGAGCAGTACTTC	CAWMGGTSGSYEQYF
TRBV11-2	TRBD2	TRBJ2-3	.	TGTGCCAGCAGCTTCTCGGGGCGGGGGGTCGTGGCAGATACGCAGTATTTT	CASSFSGRGVVADTQYF
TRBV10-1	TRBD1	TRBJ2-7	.	TGCGCCAGCAGTGATTGGGACAGGGGTTTTTACGAGCAGTACTTC	CASSDWDRGFYEQYF
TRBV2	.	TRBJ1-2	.	TGTGCCAGCAGTAAACTTCAGGGATACGGCTACACCTTC	CASSKLQGYGYTF
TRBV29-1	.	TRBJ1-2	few	TGCAGCGTTGAAGGAGGCGGGGAGGGCTATGGCTACACCTTC	CSVEGGGEGYGYTF
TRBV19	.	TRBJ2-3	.	TGTGCCAGTAGTTGGGGGCAGATATCAGATACGCAGTATTTT	CASSWGQISDTQYF
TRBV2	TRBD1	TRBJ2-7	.	TGTGCCAGCAGCACCGACAGGGGAGGCTACGAGCAGTACTTC	CASSTDRGGYEQYF
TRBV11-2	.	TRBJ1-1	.	TGTGCCAGCAGCTTAACTCTGAGTGAAGCTTTCTTT	CASSLTLSEAFF
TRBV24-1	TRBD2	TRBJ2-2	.	TGTGCCACCAGTGACATCACTAGCGGGACCAACACCGGGGAGCTGTTTTTT	CATSDITSGTNTGELFF
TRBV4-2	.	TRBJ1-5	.	TGTGCCAGCAGCCCGAGCCGTAATAGCAATCAGCCCCAGCATTTT	CASSPSRNSNQPQHF
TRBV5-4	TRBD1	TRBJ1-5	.	TGTGCCAGCAGGATTATAGGGACAGGGGCCAATCAGCCCCAGCATTTT	CASRIIGTGANQPQHF
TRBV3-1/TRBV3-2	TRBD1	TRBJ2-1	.	TGTGCCAGCAGCCTCGCAGGGGGCTTTACCTACAATGAGCAGTTCTTC	CASSLAGGFTYNEQFF
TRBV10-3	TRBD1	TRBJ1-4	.	TGTGCCATCAGTGAGTCCGGGACAGGCAATGAAAAACTGTTTTTT	CAISESGTGNEKLFF
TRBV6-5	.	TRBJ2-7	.	TGTGCCAGCAGTAGGAGGGGCTACGAGCAGTACTTC	CASSRRGYEQYF
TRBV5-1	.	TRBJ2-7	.	TGCGCCAGCAGCTTGGAAGCAGGGCGAAAATACGAGCAGTACTTC	CASSLEAGRKYEQYF
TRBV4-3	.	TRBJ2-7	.	TGCGCCAGCAGCCAAACAAACTCGGACACATACTACGAGCAGTACTTC	CASSQTNSDTYYEQYF
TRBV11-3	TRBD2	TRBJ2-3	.	TGTGCCAGCAGCCAGGGACTAGCGGGGGCCACAGATACGCAGTATTTT	CASSQGLAGATDTQYF
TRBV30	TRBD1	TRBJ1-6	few	TGTGCCTGGAGCCCTGGGACAGGGGGTAATTCACCCCTCCACTTT	CAWSPGTGGNSPLHF
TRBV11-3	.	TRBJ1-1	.	TGTGCCAGCAGCTTAGGGACCCGGGGGAACACTGAAGCTTTCTTT	CASSLGTRGNTEAFF
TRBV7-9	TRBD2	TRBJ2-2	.	TGTGCCAGCAGCCCCTTCCCGACTAGCGGGGGTACCGGGGAGCTGTTTTTT	CASSPFPTSGGTGELFF
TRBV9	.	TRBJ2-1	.	TGTGCCAGCAGCATAGACGGGGAGTACAATGAGCAGTTCTTC	CASSIDGEYNEQFF
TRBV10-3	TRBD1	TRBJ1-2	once	TGTGCCATCAGTGATTGGATCCGGACAGGGGGCGTAGACTATGGCTACACCTTC	CAISDWIRTGGVDYGYTF
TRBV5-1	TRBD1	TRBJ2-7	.	TGCGCCAGCAGGGAGGGACAGGGGGGGAACCTCCTCTACGAGCAGTACTTC	CASREGQGGNLLYEQYF
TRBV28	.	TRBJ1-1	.	TGTGCCAGCAGTTCTACGATGAACACTGAAGCTTTCTTT	CASSSTMNTEAFF
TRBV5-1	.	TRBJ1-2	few	TGCGCCAGCAGCCAGGCAGGGGTCTATGGCTACACCTTC	CASSQAGVYGYTF
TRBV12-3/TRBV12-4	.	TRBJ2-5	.	TGTGCCAGCAGCCCTGGCGGGGAGACCCAGTACTTC	CASSPGGETQYF
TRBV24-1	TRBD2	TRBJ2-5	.	TGTGCCACCAGTGACTCGGGACTAGTAGACGTCTACTTC	CATSDSGLVDVYF
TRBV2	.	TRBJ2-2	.	TGTGCCAGCAGGACAATGGCCGTCACCGGGGAGCTGTTTTTT	CASRTMAVTGELFF
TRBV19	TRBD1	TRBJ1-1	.	TGTGCCAGTAGTATCGACAGGGGGCTCACCACTGAAGCTTTCTTT	CASSIDRGLTTEAFF
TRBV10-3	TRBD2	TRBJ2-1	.	TGTGCCAACTCCCCTAGCGGGAGTTACAATGAGCAGTTCTTC	CANSPSGSYNEQFF
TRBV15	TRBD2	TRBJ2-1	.	TGTGCCACCAGTGACAAACTAGCGCCTTCCTACAATGAGCAGTTCTTC	CATSDKLAPSYNEQFF
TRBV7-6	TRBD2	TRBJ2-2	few	TGTGCCAGCAGCAGGGGGACTAGCGGGATCCCCGGGGAGCTGTTTTTT	CASSRGTSGIPGELFF
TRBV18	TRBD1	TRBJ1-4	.	TGTGCCAGCTCACCAGGACAGGGTTACGGTGAAAAACTGTTTTTT	CASSPGQGYGEKLFF
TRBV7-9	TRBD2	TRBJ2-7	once	TGTGCCAGCAGCTTATATGCGGGAGCGGGGGAGCAGTACTTC	CASSLYAGAGEQYF
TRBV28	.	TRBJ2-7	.	TGTGCCAGCAGTTTTCTTCAGGGGAATATAGGCGAGCAGTACTTC	CASSFLQGNIGEQYF
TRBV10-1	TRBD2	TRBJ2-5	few	TGCGCCAGCAGCGAAGCGGGAGAAGAGACCCAGTACTTC	CASSEAGEETQYF
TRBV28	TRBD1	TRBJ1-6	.	TGTGCCAGCAGTTCGGACAGGGTGGGAGTTTCACCCCTCCACTTT	CASSSDRVGVSPLHF
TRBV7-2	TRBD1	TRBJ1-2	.	TGTGCCAGCAGCTTACAGGGGGCGGACTATGGCTACACCTTC	CASSLQGADYGYTF
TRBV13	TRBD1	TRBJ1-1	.	TGTGCCAGCAGCTCCGACAGGGGGCCCAGTAAAGCTTTCTTT	CASSSDRGPSKAFF
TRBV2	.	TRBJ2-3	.	TGTGCCAGCAGTGTTCTAGGCTCCACAGATACGCAGTATTTT	CASSVLGSTDTQYF
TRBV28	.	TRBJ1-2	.	TGTGCCAGCAGTTTACGGTCCCCGGTGGGCTACACCTTC	CASSLRSPVGYTF
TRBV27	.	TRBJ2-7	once	TGTGCCAGCGCCCCAACCCAGGCACCGGAGCAGTACTTC	CASAPTQAPEQYF
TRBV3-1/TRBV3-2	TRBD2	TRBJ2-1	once	TGTGCCAGCAGCCACACAGGACTAGCGGGATCCTACAATGAGCAGTTCTTC	CASSHTGLAGSYNEQFF
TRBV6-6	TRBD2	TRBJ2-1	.	TGTGCCAGCAGTTATGGGGGGGAGTATATCAATGAGCAGTTCTTC	CASSYGGEYINEQFF
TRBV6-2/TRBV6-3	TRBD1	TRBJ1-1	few	TGTGCCAGCAGTGCCACAGGGGGTACATACACTGAAGCTTTCTTT	CASSATGGTYTEAFF
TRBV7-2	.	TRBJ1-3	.	TGTGCCAGCAGCTTAGCAGGGGGTACTGGAAACACCATATATTTT	CASSLAGGTGNTIYF